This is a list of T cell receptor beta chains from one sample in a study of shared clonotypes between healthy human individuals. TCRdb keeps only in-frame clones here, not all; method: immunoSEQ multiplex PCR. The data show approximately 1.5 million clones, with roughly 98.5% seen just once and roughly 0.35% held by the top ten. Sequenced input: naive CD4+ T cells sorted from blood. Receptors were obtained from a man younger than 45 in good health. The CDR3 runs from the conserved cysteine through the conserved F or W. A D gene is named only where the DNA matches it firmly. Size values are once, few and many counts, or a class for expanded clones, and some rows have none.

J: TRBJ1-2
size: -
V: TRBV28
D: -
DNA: TGTGCCAGCAATGCGCCCTATGGCTACACCTTC
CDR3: CASNAPYGYTF

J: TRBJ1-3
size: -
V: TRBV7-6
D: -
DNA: TGTGCCAGCAGCCTTGGCGCAGGTATCGCTGGAAACACCATATATTTT
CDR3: CASSLGAGIAGNTIYF

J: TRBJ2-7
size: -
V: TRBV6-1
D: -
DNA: TGTGCCAGCAGTGGAGGGACACACTCCTACGAGCAGTACTTC
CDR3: CASSGGTHSYEQYF

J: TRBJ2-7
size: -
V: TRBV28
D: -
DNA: TGTGCCAGCAGACCGGGACCCTTGTACGAGCAGTACTTC
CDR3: CASRPGPLYEQYF

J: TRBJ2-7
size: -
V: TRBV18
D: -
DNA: TGTGCCAGCTCACCCGGCGGAGACTACGAGCAGTACTTC
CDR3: CASSPGGDYEQYF

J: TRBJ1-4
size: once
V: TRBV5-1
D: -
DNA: TGCGCCAGCAGCTTGGGACAGAGGAATGAAAAACTGTTTTTT
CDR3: CASSLGQRNEKLFF

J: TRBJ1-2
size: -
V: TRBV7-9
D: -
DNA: TGTGCCAGCAGCCGAGAACTGACGGGGGGAATCGGCTACACCTTC
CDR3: CASSRELTGGIGYTF

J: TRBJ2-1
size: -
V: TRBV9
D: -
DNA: TGTGCCAGCAGCGTAGTGGTTAGCTCCTACAATGAGCAGTTCTTC
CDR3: CASSVVVSSYNEQFF

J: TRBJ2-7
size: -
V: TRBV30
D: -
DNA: TGTGCCTGGAACTCCGGAAGGGCCCAGTACTTC
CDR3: CAWNSGRAQYF

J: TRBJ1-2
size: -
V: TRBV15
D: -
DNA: TGTGCCACCGAAAAGGACTCGGACAACGGGCTGTATGGCTACACCTTC
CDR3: CATEKDSDNGLYGYTF

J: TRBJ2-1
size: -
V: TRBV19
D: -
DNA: TGTGCCAGTAGTCCCAGACAGTTTCGGCTCAATGAGCAGTTCTTC
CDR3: CASSPRQFRLNEQFF

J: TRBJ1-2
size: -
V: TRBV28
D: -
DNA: TGTGCCAGCAGTCCTGGAGGACAGACTAACTATGGCTACACCTTC
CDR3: CASSPGGQTNYGYTF

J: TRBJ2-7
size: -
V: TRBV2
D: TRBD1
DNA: TGTGCCAGCCGTCGGGACAGGGATTTAGGCGAGCAGTACTTC
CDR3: CASRRDRDLGEQYF

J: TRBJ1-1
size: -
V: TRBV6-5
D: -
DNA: TGTGCCAGCACCGGGACCCAAAAACCTGAAGCTTTCTTT
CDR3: CASTGTQKPEAFF

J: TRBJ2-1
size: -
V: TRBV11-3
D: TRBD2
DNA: TGTGCCAGCAGCTTAGCTAGCGGGGATGAGCAGTTCTTC
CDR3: CASSLASGDEQFF

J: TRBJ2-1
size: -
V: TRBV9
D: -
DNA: TGTGCCAGCAGCGTAGCTGTAGACAATGAGCAGTTCTTC
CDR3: CASSVAVDNEQFF

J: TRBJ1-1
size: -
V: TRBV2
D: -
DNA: TGTGCCAGCAGTGAGCGGCAGGCTTTACTGAAGAACACTGAAGCTTTCTTT
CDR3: CASSERQALLKNTEAFF

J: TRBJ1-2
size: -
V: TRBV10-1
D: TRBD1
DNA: TGCGCCAGCAGTTTGGACAGGGGCTATGGCTACACCTTC
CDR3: CASSLDRGYGYTF

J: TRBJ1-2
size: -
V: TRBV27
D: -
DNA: TGTGCCAGCAGTTTTAGAATTGGGGGCGGCTATGGCTACACCTTC
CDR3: CASSFRIGGGYGYTF

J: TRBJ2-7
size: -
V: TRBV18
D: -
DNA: TGTGCCAGCTCACCACCGGAGCTTGGCGAGCAGTACTTC
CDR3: CASSPPELGEQYF

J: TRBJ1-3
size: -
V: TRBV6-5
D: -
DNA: TGTGCCAGCAGTTTCCTGGGCGGTGGAAACACCATATATTTT
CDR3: CASSFLGGGNTIYF

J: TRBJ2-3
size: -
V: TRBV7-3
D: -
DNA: TGTGCCAGCAGCAGAACTGGGGAGGCGACAGATACGCAGTATTTT
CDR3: CASSRTGEATDTQYF